This T cell receptor beta chain derives from a study of T cells of healthy individuals. TCRdb recomputed calls from the 5' RACE reads with MiXCR, one row per CDR3 protein. The data show over 95,000 distinct CDR3 sequences, approximately 15% seen once. This CDR3 contains 14 residues. CDR1 and CDR2 from the germline V gene are SGHDT and YYEEEE. Turning to this clonotype: This may come from a read error, since a much larger clone is one base off.

This TCR came from a human donor in good health. This rearrangement joins TRBV5-6 to TRBJ1-2; the D gene is possibly TRBD1 (5 bases). CDR3 region: CASISLGPNYGYNF. CDR3 DNA sequence: TGTGCCAGCATCTCTTTGGGACCCAACTATGGCTACAACTTC.